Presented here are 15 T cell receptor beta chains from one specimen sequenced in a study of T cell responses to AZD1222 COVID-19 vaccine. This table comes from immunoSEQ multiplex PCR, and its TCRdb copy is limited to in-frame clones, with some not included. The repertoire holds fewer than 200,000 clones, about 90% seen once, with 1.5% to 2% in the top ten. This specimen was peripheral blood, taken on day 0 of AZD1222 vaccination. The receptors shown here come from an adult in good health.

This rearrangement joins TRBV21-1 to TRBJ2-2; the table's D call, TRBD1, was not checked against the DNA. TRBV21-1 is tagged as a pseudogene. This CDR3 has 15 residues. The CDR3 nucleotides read TGTGCCAGCAGCAAAGGTTGGCCGAACACCGGGGAGCTGTTTTTT. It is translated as CASSKGWPNTGELFF.

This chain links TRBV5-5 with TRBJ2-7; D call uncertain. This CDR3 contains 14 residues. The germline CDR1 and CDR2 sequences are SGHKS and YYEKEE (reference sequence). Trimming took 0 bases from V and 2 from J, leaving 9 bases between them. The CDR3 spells CASSLGLQAYEQYF. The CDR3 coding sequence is TGTGCCAGCAGCTTGGGGTTGCAGGCCTACGAGCAGTACTTC. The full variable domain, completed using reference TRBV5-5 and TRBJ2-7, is DAGVTQSPTHLIKTRGQQVTLRCSPISGHKSVSWYQQVLGQGPQFIFQYYEKEERGRGNFPDRFSARQFPNYSSELNVNALLLGDSALYLCASSLGLQAYEQYFGPGTRLTVT.

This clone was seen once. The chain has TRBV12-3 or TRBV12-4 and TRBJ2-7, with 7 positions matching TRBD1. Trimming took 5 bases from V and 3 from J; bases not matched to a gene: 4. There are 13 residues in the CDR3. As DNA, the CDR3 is TGTGCCAGCAGTGACAGGGTTCGCTACGAGCAGTACTTC. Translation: CASSDRVRYEQYF.

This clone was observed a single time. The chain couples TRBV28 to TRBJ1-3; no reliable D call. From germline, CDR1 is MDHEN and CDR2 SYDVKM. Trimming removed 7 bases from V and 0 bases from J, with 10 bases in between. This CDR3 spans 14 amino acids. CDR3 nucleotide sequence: TGTGCCAGCATGGCCAGTCTCTCTGGAAACACCATATATTTT. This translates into CASMASLSGNTIYF.

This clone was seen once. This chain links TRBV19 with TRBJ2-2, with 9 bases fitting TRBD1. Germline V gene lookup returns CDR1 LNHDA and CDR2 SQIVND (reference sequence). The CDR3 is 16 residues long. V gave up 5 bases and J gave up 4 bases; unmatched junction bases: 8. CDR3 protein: CASSAGDRASTGELFF. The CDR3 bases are TGTGCCAGTAGTGCCGGGGACAGGGCGAGCACCGGGGAGCTGTTTTTT. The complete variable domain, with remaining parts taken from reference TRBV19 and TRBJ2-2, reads DGGITQSPKYLFRKEGQNVTLSCEQNLNHDAMYWYRQDPGQGLRLIYYSQIVNDFQKGDIAEGYSVSREKKESFPLTVTSAQKNPTAFYLCASSAGDRASTGELFFGEGSRLTVL.

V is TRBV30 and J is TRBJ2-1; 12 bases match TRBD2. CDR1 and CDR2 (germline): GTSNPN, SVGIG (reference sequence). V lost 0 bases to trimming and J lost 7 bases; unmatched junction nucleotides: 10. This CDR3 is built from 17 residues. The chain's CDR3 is CAWSVKGLAGGLNEQFF. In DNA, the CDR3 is TGTGCCTGGAGTGTAAAGGGGCTAGCGGGGGGGCTGAATGAGCAGTTCTTC.

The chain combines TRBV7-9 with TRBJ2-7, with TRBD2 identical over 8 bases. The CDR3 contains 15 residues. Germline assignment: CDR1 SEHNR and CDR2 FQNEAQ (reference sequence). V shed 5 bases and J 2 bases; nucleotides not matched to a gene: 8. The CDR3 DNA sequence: TGTGCCAGCAGCCCTCCGACTAGCGCAACCTACGAGCAGTACTTC. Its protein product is CASSPPTSATYEQYF.

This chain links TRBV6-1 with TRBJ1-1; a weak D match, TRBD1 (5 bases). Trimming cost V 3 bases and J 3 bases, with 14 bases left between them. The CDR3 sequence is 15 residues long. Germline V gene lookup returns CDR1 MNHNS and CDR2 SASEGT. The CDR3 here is CASSDKAGKDTEAFF. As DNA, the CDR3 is TGTGCCAGCAGTGATAAGGCAGGGAAGGACACTGAAGCTTTCTTT.

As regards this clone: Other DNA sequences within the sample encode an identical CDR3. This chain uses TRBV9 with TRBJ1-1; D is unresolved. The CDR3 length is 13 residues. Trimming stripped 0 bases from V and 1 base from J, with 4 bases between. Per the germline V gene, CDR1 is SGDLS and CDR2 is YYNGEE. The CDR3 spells CASSVAGNTEAFF. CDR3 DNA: TGTGCCAGCAGCGTAGCAGGGAACACTGAAGCTTTCTTT.

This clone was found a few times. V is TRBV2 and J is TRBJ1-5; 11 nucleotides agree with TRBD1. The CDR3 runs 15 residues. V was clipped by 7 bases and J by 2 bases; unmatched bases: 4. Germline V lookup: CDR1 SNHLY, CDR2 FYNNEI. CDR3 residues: CASTKDRGRNQPQHF. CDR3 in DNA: TGTGCCAGCACCAAGGACAGGGGGCGCAATCAGCCCCAGCATTTT.

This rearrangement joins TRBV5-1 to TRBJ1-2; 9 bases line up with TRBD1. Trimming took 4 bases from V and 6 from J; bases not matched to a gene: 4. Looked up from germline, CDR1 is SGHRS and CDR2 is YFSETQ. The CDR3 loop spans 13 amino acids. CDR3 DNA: TGCGCCAGCAGCGCGGGACAGGGTGATGGCTACACCTTC. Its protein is CASSAGQGDGYTF.

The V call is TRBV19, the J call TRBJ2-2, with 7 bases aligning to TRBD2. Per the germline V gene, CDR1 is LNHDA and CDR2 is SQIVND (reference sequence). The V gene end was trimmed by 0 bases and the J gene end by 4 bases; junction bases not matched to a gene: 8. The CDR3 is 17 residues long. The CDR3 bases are TGTGCCAGTAGTATAGAAACGGGAGGCAGCTTCACCGGGGAGCTGTTTTTT. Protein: CASSIETGGSFTGELFF.

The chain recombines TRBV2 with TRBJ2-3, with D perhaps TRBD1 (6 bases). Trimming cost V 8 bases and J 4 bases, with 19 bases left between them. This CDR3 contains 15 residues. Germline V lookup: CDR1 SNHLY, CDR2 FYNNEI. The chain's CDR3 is CASWGRGFGADTQYF. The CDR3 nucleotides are TGTGCCAGCTGGGGCAGGGGATTTGGAGCAGATACGCAGTATTTT.

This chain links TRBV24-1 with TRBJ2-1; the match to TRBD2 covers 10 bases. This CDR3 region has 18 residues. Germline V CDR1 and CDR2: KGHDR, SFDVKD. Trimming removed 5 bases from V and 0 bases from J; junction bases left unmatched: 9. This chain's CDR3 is CATSGRGTSETSYNEQFF. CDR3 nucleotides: TGTGCCACCAGTGGTCGTGGGACTAGCGAAACCTCCTACAATGAGCAGTTCTTC.

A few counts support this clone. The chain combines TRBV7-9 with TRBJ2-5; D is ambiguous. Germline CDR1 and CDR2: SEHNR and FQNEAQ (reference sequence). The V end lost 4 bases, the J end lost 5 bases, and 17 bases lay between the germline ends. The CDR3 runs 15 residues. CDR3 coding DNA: TGTGCCAGCAGCTCGGAGATCTCGGACGGGGAGACCCAGTACTTC. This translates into CASSSEISDGETQYF.